This T cell receptor (beta chain) was identified in a study of CD8 T cells in Susac syndrome. Reverse transcription used about 0.5 to 1 ug RNA and random hexamers. TCRdb reprocessed the immunoSEQ multiplex PCR reads with MiXCR, giving one entry per CDR3 protein. The sample holds 150,000 or so distinct CDR3 sequences, about 95% seen once. The CDR3 has 15 amino acids. Germline V gene data show CDR1 as DFQATT and CDR2 as SNEGSKA (reference sequence). In blood CD8+ and CD4+ T cells, TCR beta underwent sequencing. TEMRA cells were enriched by FACS, and CD4+ and CD8+ T cells were negatively isolated. This receptor was identified in a human donor with multiple sclerosis. This chain links TRBV20-1 with TRBJ2-1; D is possibly TRBD1 (6 bases). The specimen sequenced was CD8+ T cells from PBMCs. CDR3 in DNA: TGCAGCCTTCCATTCAGGGGTTCGGTAGCCCATGAGCAGTTCTTC. Its translation: CSLPFRGSVAHEQFF.